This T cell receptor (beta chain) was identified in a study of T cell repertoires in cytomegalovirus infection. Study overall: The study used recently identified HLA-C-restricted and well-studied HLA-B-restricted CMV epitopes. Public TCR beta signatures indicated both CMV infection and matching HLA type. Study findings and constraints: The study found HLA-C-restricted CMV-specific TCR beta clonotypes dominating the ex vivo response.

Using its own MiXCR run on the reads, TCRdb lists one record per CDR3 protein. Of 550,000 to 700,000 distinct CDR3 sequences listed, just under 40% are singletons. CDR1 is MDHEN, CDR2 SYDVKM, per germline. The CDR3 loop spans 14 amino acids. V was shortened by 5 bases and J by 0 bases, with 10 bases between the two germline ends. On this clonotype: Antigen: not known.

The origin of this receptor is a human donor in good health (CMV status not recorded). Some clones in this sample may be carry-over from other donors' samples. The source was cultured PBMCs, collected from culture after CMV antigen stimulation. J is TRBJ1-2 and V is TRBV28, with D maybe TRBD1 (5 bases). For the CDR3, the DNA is TGTGCCAGCAGTCCAGGACAACCTAACTATGGCTACACCTTC. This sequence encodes CASSPGQPNYGYTF.